Following are 21 T cell receptor beta chains from one sample sequenced in a study of brain T cells in children with intractable seizures. Time point defined: blood from clinic visit 5 months post-surgery; TSC patient then seizure free. Sequencing used immunoSEQ multiplex PCR; TCRdb keeps in-frame clones, though not all of them. The sample shows about 340,000 clones, 93% of them seen only once. The sample here was peripheral blood, taken more than 4 months after surgery. These receptors originate from a boy in the first two years of life with tuberous sclerosis and intractable seizures.

The chain links TRBV13 to TRBJ1-4; D remains ambiguous. Germline V lookup: CDR1 PRHDT, CDR2 FYEKMQ (reference sequence). The CDR3 runs 13 residues. Trimming stripped 3 bases from V and 7 bases from J, with 9 bases between. The CDR3 sequence is CASSFRRGEKLFF. The CDR3 DNA reads TGTGCCAGCAGCTTTCGGCGTGGTGAAAAACTGTTTTTT. The whole variable domain, filled in from reference TRBV13 and TRBJ1-4, reads AAGVIQSPRHLIKEKRETATLKCYPIPRHDTVYWYQQGPGQDPQFLISFYEKMQSDKGSIPDRFSAQQFSDYHSELNMSSLELGDSALYFCASSFRRGEKLFFGSGTQLSVL.

The chain carries TRBV2 and TRBJ2-1, with 7 bases aligning to TRBD2. This CDR3 contains 14 residues. The junction had 4 bases not matched to a gene; V was cut back by 3 bases and J by 5 bases. The germline CDR1 and CDR2 sequences are SNHLY and FYNNEI. CDR3 protein: CASSETSPHNEQFF. DNA for the CDR3: TGTGCCAGCAGTGAGACTAGCCCACACAATGAGCAGTTCTTC.

The chain links TRBV11-2 to TRBJ1-2; the D gene is possibly TRBD1 (6 bases). CDR1 is SGHAT, CDR2 FQNNGV, per germline. This CDR3 has 14 amino acids. V lost 5 bases, J lost 5 bases, and 15 bases lay in between. Here the CDR3 reads CASSIGGLGYGYTF. CDR3 nucleotides: TGTGCCAGCAGCATTGGGGGGCTAGGTTATGGCTACACCTTC.

This chain connects TRBV5-5 to TRBJ2-5; D tentatively fits TRBD1 or TRBD2 (5 bases each). The CDR3 length is 15 residues. Germline CDR1 is SGHKS and CDR2 is YYEKEE (reference sequence). Trimming shortened V by 4 bases and J by 0 bases, and 13 bases separated the two germline ends. This CDR3 reads CASSLAWGHQETQYF. The CDR3 coding sequence is TGTGCCAGCAGCCTCGCCTGGGGACACCAAGAGACCCAGTACTTC.

The chain is built from TRBV5-1 and TRBJ2-1; 7 nucleotides agree with TRBD2. CDR3 size: 12 residues. The V gene end was trimmed by 0 bases and the J gene end by 14 bases; junction bases not matched to a gene: 5. Germline V gene sequence: CDR1 SGHRS, CDR2 YFSETQ. In DNA, the CDR3 is TGCGCCAGCAGCTTGGAAGGGGAGGGAGAGTTCTTC. Residues: CASSLEGEGEFF.

This chain joins TRBV9 and TRBJ1-6; TRBD1 might be the D (6 bases). CDR3 size: 14 residues. Germline CDR1 is SGDLS and CDR2 is YYNGEE. V was cut by 0 bases and J by 10 bases, with 11 bases left in between. The CDR3 here is CASSVEQGESPLHF. For the CDR3, the DNA is TGTGCCAGCAGCGTAGAACAGGGCGAATCACCCCTCCACTTT.

V gene TRBV10-2 combines with J gene TRBJ1-5; D unclear. Trimming removed 6 bases from V and 9 bases from J, with 30 bases in between. Germline V CDR1 and CDR2: WSHSY, SAAADI. This CDR3 is 18 amino acids long. The CDR3 DNA reads TGCGCCAGCAGCGCGTATGATACATTCGGTCGGATCGAGGTGCCCCAGCATTTT. Encoded protein: CASSAYDTFGRIEVPQHF.

The genes are TRBV5-4 and TRBJ2-1; D is undetermined. Trimming took off 4 bases at V and 0 bases at J, with 14 bases between the two ends. This CDR3 region has 16 residues. From germline, CDR1 is SGHNT and CDR2 YYREEE (reference sequence). CDR3 sequence reads: CASSPGPVGSYNEQFF. DNA for the CDR3: TGTGCCAGCAGCCCTGGGCCGGTTGGCTCCTACAATGAGCAGTTCTTC.

This sequence joins TRBV7-2 and TRBJ1-3; a possible D gene is TRBD1 (6 bases). V lost 5 bases to trimming and J lost 0 bases, with 8 bases between them. Germline V gene lookup returns CDR1 SGHTA and CDR2 FQGNSA. The CDR3 is 14 amino acids. CDR3 DNA: TGTGCCAGCAGCCAGGACAGCTCTGGAAACACCATATATTTT. This gives the protein CASSQDSSGNTIYF.

The CDR3 reads CASSRGGDTEAFF. The CDR3 bases are TGTGCCAGCAGCCGGGGGGGGGACACTGAAGCTTTCTTT. This chain uses TRBV7-8 with TRBJ1-1, with TRBD1 as a possible D gene (5 bases). The CDR3 has 13 amino acids. The germline V and J ends were trimmed by 5 bases and 3 bases, with 10 bases remaining between them. CDR1 is SGHVS and CDR2 is FQNEAQ in the germline V gene.

The chain carries TRBV27 and TRBJ1-4, with no clear D. V lost 3 bases and J lost 8, with 22 bases in between. The CDR3 has 17 residues. From germline, CDR1 is MNHEY and CDR2 SMNVEV (reference sequence). The CDR3 reads CASSFVDGIGRIEKLFF. CDR3 DNA sequence: TGTGCCAGCAGTTTTGTGGATGGTATTGGACGGATCGAAAAACTGTTTTTT.

The V gene is TRBV4-1, the J gene TRBJ1-1; 7 bases are shared with TRBD1. This CDR3 has 14 amino acids. Germline V gives CDR1 MGHRA, CDR2 YSYEKL. Trimming took 4 bases from V and 1 from J; bases not matched to a gene: 3. For the CDR3, the DNA is TGCGCCAGCAGCCTTGGGGACAGGAACACTGAAGCTTTCTTT. Its translation is CASSLGDRNTEAFF.

The chain recombines TRBV5-1 with TRBJ1-4; D is possibly TRBD1 (5 bases). This CDR3 is 14 amino acids long. The V end was cut by 4 bases, the J end by 4 bases, with 11 bases between. Per germline, CDR1 SGHRS and CDR2 YFSETQ. CDR3 nucleotide sequence: TGCGCCAGCAGCCTAGACAGTGGTAATGAAAAACTGTTTTTT. It translates to CASSLDSGNEKLFF.

The chain has TRBV28 and TRBJ2-1; TRBD1 aligns across 8 bases. V was clipped by 2 bases and J by 7 bases; unmatched bases: 7. Germline assignment: CDR1 MDHEN and CDR2 SYDVKM. The CDR3 has 15 amino acids. CDR3 DNA sequence: TGTGCCAGCAGTTTAATCAGGGGGCTACGTAATGAGCAGTTCTTC. Its protein product is CASSLIRGLRNEQFF.

This clone was recorded once. Other DNA sequences within the sample encode an identical CDR3. The chain employs TRBV3-1 (or the pseudogene TRBV3-2) and TRBJ2-7; no definite D call. The CDR3 loop spans 12 amino acids. V dropped 0 bases and J dropped 3 bases, with 3 bases sitting between them. Germline lookup yields CDR1 LGHDT and CDR2 YNNKEL (reference sequence). CDR3 in DNA: TGTGCCAGCAGCCAAGAAGGCTACGAGCAGTACTTC. Protein product: CASSQEGYEQYF.

The chain has TRBV10-3 and TRBJ2-1; the match to TRBD2 covers 7 bases. V was clipped by 3 bases and J by 1 base; unmatched bases: 3. CDR1 and CDR2 (germline): ENHRY, SYGVKD. The length of the CDR3 is 15 residues. The CDR3 DNA sequence: TGTGCCATCAGTGACCCAGCGGGATCCTACAATGAGCAGTTCTTC. As protein: CAISDPAGSYNEQFF.

About this clone itself: The same CDR3 arises from other DNA sequences in this sample as well. The chain uses TRBV5-1 and TRBJ2-3; D is undetermined. The V end lost 2 bases, the J end lost 3 bases, and 1 base lay between the germline ends. This CDR3 contains 11 residues. Germline-derived CDR1 and CDR2 are SGHRS and YFSETQ. CDR3 sequence (DNA): TGCGCCAGCAGCTTAACAGATACGCAGTATTTT. Its protein product is CASSLTDTQYF.

The rearrangement uses TRBV7-9 and TRBJ2-7; no clear D gene. The CDR3 is 13 amino acids. Germline loops: CDR1 SEHNR, CDR2 FQNEAQ (reference sequence). V lost 0 bases to trimming and J lost 3 bases, with 6 bases between them. The CDR3 region is CASSLATNYEQYF. The CDR3 bases are TGTGCCAGCAGCTTAGCCACCAACTACGAGCAGTACTTC.

The chain joins TRBV6-5 to TRBJ1-2; D is ambiguous. Germline V CDR1 and CDR2: MNHEY, SVGAGI. V dropped 0 bases and J dropped 5 bases, with 13 bases sitting between them. The CDR3 runs to 15 residues. CDR3 DNA sequence: TGTGCCAGCAGTTACTCGGACGGAATATTTTATGGCTACACCTTC. Translation gives CASSYSDGIFYGYTF.

The chain combines TRBV6-5 with TRBJ1-1, with D possibly matching TRBD1 (6 bases). Deletions cut 4 bases from V and 1 base from J, with 16 bases between. From germline, CDR1 is MNHEY and CDR2 SVGAGI. This CDR3 region has 16 residues. The CDR3 here is CASSSGNRVRNTEAFF. The CDR3 coding sequence is TGTGCCAGCAGTTCAGGAAACAGGGTTCGGAACACTGAAGCTTTCTTT.

The chain employs TRBV9 and TRBJ1-1; TRBD1 matches at 10 bases. This CDR3 comprises 17 residues. Germline V gene lookup returns CDR1 SGDLS and CDR2 YYNGEE. The V segment lost 2 bases and the J segment 1 base; nucleotides outside the gene matches: 8. CDR3 sequence reads: CASSVGQGVVRNTEAFF. The CDR3 nucleotides read TGTGCCAGCAGCGTTGGACAGGGGGTTGTTAGGAACACTGAAGCTTTCTTT.